The clone carrying this T cell receptor beta chain appeared a single time. The antigen is undetermined. Trimming left V 0 bases short and J 7 bases short, with 10 bases between. Germline assignment: CDR1 GTSNPN and CDR2 SVGIG (reference sequence). The CDR3 covers 13 residues. This entry comes from a study of cytomegalovirus exposure and HLA in healthy donors. PCR used 60 Vbeta primers and 13 Jbeta primers. TCRdb keeps only in-frame clones here, not all; method: immunoSEQ multiplex PCR. Here the sample spans about 160,000 clones, about four fifths being singletons. Findings of the study overall: Researchers reportedly found TCR beta sequences accurately predicted most subjects' HLA-A and HLA-B alleles.

The chain joins TRBV30 to TRBJ1-5; D not resolved. Material: PBMCs. The clonotype comes from a man aged 25 to 40 in good health and CMV-seronegative. The CDR3 nucleotides read TGTGCCTGGAGTGTAGAGGCCCAACAGCCCCAGCATTTT. Amino acids: CAWSVEAQQPQHF. Looking up the rest from reference TRBV30 and TRBJ1-5 gives the full variable domain: SQTIHQWPATLVQPVGSPLSLECTVEGTSNPNLYWYRQAAGRGLQLLFYSVGIGQISSEVPQNLSASRPQDRQFILSSKKLLLSDSGFYLCAWSVEAQQPQHFGDGTRLSIL.